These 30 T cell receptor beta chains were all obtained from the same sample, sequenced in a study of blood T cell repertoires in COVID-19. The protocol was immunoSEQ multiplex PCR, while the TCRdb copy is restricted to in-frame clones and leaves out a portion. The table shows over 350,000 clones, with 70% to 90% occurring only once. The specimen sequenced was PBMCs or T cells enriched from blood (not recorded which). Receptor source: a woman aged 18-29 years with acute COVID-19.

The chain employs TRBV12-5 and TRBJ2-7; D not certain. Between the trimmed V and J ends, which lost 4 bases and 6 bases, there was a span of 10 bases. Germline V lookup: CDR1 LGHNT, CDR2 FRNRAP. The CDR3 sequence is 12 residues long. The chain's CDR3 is CASGYSIGEQYF. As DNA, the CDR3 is TGTGCTAGTGGTTACTCAATCGGCGAGCAGTACTTC.

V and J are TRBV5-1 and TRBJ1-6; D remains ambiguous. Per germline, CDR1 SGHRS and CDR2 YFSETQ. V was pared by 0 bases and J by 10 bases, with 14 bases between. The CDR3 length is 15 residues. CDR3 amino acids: CASSLGSRSSSPLHF. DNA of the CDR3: TGCGCCAGCAGCTTGGGGTCCAGGTCCAGCTCACCCCTCCACTTT.

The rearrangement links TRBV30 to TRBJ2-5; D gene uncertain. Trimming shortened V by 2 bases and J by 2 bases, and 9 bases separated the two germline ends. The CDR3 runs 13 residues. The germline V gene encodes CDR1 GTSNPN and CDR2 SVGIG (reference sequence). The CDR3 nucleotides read TGTGCCTGGAGTATTCATCAACAAGAGACCCAGTACTTC. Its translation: CAWSIHQQETQYF.

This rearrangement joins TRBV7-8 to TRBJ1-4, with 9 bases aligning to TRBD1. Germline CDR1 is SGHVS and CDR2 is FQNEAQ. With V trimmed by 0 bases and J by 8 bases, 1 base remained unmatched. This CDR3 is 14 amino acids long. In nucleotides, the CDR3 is TGTGCCAGCAGCTTAGCGACAGGGGGGGAAAAACTGTTTTTT. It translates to CASSLATGGEKLFF.

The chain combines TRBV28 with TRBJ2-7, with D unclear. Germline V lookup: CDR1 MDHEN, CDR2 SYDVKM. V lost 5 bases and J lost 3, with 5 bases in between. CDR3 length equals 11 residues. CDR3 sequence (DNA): TGTGCCAGCAGTGCAGACTACGAGCAGTACTTC. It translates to CASSADYEQYF.

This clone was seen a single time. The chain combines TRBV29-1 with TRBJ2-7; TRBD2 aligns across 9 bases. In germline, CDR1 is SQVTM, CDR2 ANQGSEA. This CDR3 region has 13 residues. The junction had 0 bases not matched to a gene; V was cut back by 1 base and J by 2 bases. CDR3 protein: CSVEGGGAYEQYF. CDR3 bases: TGCAGCGTTGAAGGCGGGGGGGCCTACGAGCAGTACTTC.

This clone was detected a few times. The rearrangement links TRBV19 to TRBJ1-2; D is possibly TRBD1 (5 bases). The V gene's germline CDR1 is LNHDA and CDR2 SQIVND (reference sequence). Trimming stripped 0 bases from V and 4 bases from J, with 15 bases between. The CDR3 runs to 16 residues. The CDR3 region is CASSIDQRTGLYGYTF. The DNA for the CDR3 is TGTGCCAGTAGTATAGACCAAAGAACAGGCCTCTATGGCTACACCTTC.

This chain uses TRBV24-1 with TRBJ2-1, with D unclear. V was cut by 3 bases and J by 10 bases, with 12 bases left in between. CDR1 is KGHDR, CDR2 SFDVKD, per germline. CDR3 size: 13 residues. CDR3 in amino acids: CATSDNSRYEQFF. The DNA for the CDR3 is TGTGCCACCAGTGATAATTCCCGCTACGAGCAGTTCTTC.

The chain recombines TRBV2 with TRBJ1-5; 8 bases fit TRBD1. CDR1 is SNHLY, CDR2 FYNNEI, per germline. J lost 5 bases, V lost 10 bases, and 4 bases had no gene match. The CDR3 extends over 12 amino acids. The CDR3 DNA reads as TGTGCCACTGGACAGGGACATCAGCCCCAGCATTTT. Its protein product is CATGQGHQPQHF.

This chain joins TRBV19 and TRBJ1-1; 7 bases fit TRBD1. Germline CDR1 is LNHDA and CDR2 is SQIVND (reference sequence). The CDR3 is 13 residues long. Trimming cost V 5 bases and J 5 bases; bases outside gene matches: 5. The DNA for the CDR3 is TGTGCCAGTAGTCCCGGGACAGTAACTGAAGCTTTCTTT. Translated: CASSPGTVTEAFF.

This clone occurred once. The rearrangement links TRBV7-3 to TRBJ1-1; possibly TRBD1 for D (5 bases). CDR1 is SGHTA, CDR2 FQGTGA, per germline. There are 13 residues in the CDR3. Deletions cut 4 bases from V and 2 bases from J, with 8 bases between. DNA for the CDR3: TGTGCCAGCAGCTCACAGGTTAACACTGAAGCTTTCTTT. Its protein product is CASSSQVNTEAFF. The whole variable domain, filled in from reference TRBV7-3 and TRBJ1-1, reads GAGVSQTPSNKVTEKGKYVELRCDPISGHTALYWYRQSLGQGPEFLIYFQGTGAADDSGLPNDRFFAVRPEGSVSTLKIQRTERGDSAVYLCASSSQVNTEAFFGQGTRLTVV.

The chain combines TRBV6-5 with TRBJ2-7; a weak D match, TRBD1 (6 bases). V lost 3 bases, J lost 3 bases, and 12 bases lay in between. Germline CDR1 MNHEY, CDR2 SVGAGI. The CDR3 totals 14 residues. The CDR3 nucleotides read TGTGCCAGCAGTTATCAGGGGCGCTACTACGAGCAGTACTTC. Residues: CASSYQGRYYEQYF.

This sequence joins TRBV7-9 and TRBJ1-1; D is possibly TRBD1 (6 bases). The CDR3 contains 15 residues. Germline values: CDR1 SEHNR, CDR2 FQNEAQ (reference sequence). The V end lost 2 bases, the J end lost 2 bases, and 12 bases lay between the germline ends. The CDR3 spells CASSLMGAANTEAFF. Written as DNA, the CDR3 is TGTGCCAGCAGCTTAATGGGGGCCGCAAACACTGAAGCTTTCTTT.

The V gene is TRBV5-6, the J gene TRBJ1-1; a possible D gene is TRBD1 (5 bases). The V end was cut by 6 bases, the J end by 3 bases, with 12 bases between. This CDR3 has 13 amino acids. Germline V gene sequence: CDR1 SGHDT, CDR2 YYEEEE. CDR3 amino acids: CASNKGVDTEAFF. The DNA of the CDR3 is TGTGCCAGCAACAAAGGGGTTGACACTGAAGCTTTCTTT. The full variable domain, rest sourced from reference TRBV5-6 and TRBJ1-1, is DAGVTQSPTHLIKTRGQQVTLRCSPKSGHDTVSWYQQALGQGPQFIFQYYEEEERQRGNFPDRFSGHQFPNYSSELNVNALLLGDSALYLCASNKGVDTEAFFGQGTRLTVV.

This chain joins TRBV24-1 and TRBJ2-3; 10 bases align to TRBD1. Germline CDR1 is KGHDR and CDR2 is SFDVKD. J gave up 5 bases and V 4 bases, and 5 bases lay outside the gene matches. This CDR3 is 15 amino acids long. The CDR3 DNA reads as TGTGCCACCAGTGAGTCCGGGACAGGGGAAGATACGCAGTATTTT. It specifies CATSESGTGEDTQYF.

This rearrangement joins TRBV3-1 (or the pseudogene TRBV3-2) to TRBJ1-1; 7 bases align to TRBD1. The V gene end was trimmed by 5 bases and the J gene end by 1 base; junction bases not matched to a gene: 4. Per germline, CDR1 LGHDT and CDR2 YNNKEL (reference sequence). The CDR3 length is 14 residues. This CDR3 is CASSNDRENTEAFF. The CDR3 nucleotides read TGTGCCAGCAGCAATGACAGGGAGAACACTGAAGCTTTCTTT.

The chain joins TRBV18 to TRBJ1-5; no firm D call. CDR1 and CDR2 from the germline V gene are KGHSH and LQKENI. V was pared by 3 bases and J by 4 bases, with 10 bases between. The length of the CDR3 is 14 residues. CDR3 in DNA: TGTGCCAGCTCACCCGGTCTTCAAAATCAGCCCCAGCATTTT. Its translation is CASSPGLQNQPQHF.

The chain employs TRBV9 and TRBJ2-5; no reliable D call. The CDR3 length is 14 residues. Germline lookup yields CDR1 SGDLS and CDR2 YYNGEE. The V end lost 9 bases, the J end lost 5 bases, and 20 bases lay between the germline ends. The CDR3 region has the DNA TGTGCCATCTGCGATACGAGCGATTTGGAGACCCAGTACTTC. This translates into CAICDTSDLETQYF.

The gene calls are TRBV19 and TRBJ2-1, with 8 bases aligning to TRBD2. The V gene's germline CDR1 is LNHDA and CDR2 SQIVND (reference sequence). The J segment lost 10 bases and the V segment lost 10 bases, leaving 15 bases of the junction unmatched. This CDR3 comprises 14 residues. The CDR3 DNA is TGTGCCACCGAGGGCGGGAGGCCAGGGTTAGAGCAGTTCTTC. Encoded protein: CATEGGRPGLEQFF.

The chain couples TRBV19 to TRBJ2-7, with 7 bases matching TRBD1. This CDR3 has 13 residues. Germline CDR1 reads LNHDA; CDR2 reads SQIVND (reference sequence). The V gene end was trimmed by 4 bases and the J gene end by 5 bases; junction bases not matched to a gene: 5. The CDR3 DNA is TGTGCCAGTAGTAGAAGACAGGGCCACGAGCAGTACTTC. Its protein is CASSRRQGHEQYF.

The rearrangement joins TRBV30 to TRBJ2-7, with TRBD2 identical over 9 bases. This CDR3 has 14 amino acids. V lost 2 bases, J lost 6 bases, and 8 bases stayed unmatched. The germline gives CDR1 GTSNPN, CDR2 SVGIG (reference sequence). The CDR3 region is CAWSIAGAMVEQYF. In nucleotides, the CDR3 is TGTGCCTGGAGTATAGCGGGAGCGATGGTCGAGCAGTACTTC.

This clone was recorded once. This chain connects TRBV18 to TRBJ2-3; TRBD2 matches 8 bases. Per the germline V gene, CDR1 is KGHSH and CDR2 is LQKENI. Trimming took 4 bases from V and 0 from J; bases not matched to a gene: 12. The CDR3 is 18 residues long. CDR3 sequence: CASSLIPPGLGSTDTQYF. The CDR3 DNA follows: TGTGCCAGCTCACTGATCCCTCCGGGACTAGGAAGCACAGATACGCAGTATTTT.

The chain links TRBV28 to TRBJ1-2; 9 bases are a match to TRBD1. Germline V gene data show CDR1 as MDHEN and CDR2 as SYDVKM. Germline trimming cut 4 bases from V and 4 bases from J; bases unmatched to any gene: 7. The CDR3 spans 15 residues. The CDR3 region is CASSSSGQGFYGYTF. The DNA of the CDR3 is TGTGCCAGCAGTTCAAGTGGACAGGGGTTCTATGGCTACACCTTC.

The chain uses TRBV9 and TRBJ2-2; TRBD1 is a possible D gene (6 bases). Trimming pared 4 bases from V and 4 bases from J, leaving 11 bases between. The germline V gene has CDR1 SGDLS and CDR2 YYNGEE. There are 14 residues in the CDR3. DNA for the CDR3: TGTGCCAGCAGCCTAACGGACAGCACCGGGGAGCTGTTTTTT. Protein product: CASSLTDSTGELFF.

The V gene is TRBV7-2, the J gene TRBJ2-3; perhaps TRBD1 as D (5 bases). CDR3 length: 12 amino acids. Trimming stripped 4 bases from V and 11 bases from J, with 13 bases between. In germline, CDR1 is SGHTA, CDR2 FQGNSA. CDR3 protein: CASSSTAWGQYF. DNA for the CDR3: TGTGCCAGCAGCTCGACAGCCTGGGGGCAGTATTTT.

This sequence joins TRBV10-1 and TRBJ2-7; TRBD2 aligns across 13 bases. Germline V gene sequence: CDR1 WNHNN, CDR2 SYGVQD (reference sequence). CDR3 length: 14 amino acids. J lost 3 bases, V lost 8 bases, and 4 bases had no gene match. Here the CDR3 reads CASPTSGGFYEQYF. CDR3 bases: TGCGCCAGCCCGACTAGCGGGGGGTTCTACGAGCAGTACTTC.

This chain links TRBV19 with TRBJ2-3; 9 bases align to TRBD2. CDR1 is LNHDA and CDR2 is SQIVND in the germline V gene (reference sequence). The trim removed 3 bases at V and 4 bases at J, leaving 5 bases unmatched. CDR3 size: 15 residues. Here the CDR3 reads CASSIPAGGSDTQYF. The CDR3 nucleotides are TGTGCCAGTAGTATCCCAGCGGGAGGCTCAGATACGCAGTATTTT.

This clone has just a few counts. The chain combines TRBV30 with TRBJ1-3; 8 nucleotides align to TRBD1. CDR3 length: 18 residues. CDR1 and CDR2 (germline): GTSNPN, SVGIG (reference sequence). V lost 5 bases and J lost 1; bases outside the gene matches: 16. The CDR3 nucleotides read TGTGCCTGGGCCCCTAACCCTTTGGACAGGGTTTCTGGAAACACCATATATTTT. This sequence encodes CAWAPNPLDRVSGNTIYF.

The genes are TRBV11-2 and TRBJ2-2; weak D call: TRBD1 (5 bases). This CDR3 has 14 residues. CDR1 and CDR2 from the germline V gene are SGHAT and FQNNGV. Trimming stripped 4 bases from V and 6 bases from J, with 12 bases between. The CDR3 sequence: CASSSDSPSGELFF. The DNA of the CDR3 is TGTGCCAGCAGCTCAGACAGTCCCTCCGGGGAGCTGTTTTTT.

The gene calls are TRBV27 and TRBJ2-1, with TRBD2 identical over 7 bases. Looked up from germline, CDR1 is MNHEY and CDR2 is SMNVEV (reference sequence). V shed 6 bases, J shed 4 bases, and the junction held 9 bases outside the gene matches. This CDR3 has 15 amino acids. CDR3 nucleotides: TGTGCCAGCAGATCCGGCGGGAGTAGGTACAATGAGCAGTTCTTC. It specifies CASRSGGSRYNEQFF.